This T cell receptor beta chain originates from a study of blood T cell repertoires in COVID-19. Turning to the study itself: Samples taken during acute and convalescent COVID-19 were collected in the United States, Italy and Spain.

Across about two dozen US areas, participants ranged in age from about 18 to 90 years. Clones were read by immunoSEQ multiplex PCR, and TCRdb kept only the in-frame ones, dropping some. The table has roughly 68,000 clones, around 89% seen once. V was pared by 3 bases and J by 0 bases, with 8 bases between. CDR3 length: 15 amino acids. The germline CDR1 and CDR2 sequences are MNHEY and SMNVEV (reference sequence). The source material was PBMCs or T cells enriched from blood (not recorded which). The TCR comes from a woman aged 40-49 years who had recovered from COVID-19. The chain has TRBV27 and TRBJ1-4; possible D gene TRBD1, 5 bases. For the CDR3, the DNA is TGTGCCAGCAGTTTCGGGGGGGCAACTAATGAAAAACTGTTTTTT. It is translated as CASSFGGATNEKLFF. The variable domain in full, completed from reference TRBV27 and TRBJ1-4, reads EAQVTQNPRYLITVTGKKLTVTCSQNMNHEYMSWYRQDPGLGLRQIYYSMNVEVTDKGDVPEGYKVSRKEKRNFPLILESPSPNQTSLYFCASSFGGATNEKLFFGSGTQLSVL.